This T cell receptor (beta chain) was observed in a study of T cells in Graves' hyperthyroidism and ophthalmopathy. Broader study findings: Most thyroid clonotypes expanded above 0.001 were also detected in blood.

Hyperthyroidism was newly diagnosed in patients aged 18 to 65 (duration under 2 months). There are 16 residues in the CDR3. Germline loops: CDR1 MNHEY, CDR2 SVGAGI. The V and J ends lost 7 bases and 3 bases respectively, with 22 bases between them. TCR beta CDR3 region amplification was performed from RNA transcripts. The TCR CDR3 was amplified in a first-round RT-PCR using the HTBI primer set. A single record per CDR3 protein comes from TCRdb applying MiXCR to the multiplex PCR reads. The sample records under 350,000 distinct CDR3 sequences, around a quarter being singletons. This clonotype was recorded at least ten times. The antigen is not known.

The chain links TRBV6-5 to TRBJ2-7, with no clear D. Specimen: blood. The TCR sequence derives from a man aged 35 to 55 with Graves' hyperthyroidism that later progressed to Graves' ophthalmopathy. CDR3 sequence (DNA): TGTGCCAGCACCCCCAGGCGCACGAACTTCCTCTACGAGCAGTACTTC. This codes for CASTPRRTNFLYEQYF.